The entry below gives a single T cell receptor beta chain sequence along with its context. Antigen specificity is unknown. Preparation of the TCRbeta library used unique molecular identifiers. TCRdb recomputed calls from the PCR reads with MiXCR, one row per CDR3 protein. The sample has some 290,000 distinct CDR3 sequences, more than 20% seen once. The data stem from a study of T-cell reconstitution after alpha-beta-depleted transplantation in children. Regarding the study as a whole: Approximately two months post-transplant, alpha-beta T cells reportedly originated from several hundred expanded graft clones. In some patients, recipient T cells and intrathymic progenitors surviving conditioning explained high day-60 diversity. It was newly produced T cells that mostly accounted for T-cell counts and diversity one year after transplant.

Looked up from germline, CDR1 is MGHRA and CDR2 is YSYEKL. Trimming cost V 0 bases and J 4 bases; bases outside gene matches: 6. There are 15 residues in the CDR3. The V call is TRBV4-1, the J call TRBJ2-7; TRBD1 agrees at 7 bases. The sequenced sample was PBMCs, mostly from graft donor cells, obtained 180 days after TCRalphabeta/CD19-depleted stem cell transplant. This TCR came from a male patient between 10 and 17 years old who had a stem cell transplant for acute lymphoblastic leukemia, so the T cells may come from the graft donor. Here the CDR3 DNA reads TGCGCCAGCAGCCAAGATATAGGGGGCGCGTACGAGCAGTACTTC. This translates into CASSQDIGGAYEQYF.